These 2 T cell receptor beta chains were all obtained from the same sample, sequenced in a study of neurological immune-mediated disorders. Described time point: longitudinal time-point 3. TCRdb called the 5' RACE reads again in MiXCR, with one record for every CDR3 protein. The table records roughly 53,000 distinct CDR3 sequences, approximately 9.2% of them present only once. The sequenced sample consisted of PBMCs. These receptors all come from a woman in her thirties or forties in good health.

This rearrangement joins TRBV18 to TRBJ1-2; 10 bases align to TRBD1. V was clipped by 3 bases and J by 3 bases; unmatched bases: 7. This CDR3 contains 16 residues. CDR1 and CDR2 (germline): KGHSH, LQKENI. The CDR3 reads CASSPSGDRGYYGYTF. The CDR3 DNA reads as TGTGCCAGCTCACCCTCCGGGGACAGGGGCTACTATGGCTACACCTTC. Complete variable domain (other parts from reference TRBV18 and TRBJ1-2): NAGVMQNPRHLVRRRGQEARLRCSPMKGHSHVYWYRQLPEEGLKFMVYLQKENIIDESGMPKERFSAEFPKEGPSILRIQQVVRGDSAAYFCASSPSGDRGYYGYTFGSGTRLTVV.

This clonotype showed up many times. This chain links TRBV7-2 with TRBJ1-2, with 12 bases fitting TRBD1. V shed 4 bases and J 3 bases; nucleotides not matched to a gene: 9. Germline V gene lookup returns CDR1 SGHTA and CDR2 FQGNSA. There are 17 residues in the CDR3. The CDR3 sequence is CASSSRGTGGFDYGYTF. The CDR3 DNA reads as TGTGCCAGCAGCTCCCGAGGGACAGGGGGCTTCGACTATGGCTACACCTTC.